This TCR beta chain was identified during a study of cytomegalovirus exposure and HLA in healthy donors. From the roughly 120-subject validation cohort, which was separate from the roughly 670-subject first cohort, the donors were drawn. Germline CDR1 reads SGHNT; CDR2 reads YENEEA. This CDR3 comprises 12 residues. Trimming removed 4 bases at V and 4 bases at J, with 7 bases between. Sequencing used immunoSEQ multiplex PCR; TCRdb keeps in-frame clones, though not all of them. The sample holds under 200,000 clones, roughly 89% seen once. What was sequenced was PBMCs. The receptor was derived from a woman between 18 and 29 years old in good health and CMV-seropositive. V gene TRBV11-3 combines with J gene TRBJ1-2; the D is unclear. The CDR3, as DNA: TGTGCCAGCAGCTCCGGGTCCTATGGCTACACCTTC. Translation: CASSSGSYGYTF.